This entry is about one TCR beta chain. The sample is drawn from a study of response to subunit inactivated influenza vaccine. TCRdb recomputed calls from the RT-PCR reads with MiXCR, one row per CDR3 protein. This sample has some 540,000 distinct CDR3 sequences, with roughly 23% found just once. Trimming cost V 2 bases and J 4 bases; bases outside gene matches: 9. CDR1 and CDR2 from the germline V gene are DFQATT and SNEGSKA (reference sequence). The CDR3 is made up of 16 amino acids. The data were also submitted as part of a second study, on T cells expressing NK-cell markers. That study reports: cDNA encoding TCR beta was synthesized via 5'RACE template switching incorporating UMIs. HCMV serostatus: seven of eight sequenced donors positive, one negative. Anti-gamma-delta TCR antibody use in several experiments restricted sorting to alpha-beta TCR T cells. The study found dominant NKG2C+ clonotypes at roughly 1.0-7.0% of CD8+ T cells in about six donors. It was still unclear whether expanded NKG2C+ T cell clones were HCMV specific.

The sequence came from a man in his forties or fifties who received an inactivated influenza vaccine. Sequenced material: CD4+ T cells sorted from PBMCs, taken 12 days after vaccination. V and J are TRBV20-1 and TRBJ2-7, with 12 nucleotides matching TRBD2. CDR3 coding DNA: TGCAGTGCTAGACCAGTGACTAGCGGGAGAGGTTACGAGCAGTACTTC. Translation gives CSARPVTSGRGYEQYF.